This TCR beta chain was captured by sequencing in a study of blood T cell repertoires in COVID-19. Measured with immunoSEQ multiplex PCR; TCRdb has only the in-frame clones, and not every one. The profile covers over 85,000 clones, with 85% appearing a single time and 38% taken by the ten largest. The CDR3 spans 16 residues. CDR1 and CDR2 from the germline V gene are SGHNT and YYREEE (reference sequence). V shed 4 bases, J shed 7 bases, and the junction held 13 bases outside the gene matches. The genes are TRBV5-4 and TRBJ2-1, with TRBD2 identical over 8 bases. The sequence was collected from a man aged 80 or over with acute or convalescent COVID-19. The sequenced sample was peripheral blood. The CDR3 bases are TGTGCCAGCAGCATTGGGCGGCAGGGGACTAGGAATGAGCAGTTCTTC. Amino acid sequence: CASSIGRQGTRNEQFF.